This T cell receptor (beta chain) was recorded in a study of T-cell reconstitution after alpha-beta-depleted transplantation in children. Study outcomes and limitations: Reportedly, alpha-beta T cells present about two months post-transplant originated from several hundred expanded clones of graft origin. Newly produced T cells mostly provided counts and TCRbeta diversity after one year, as hyperexpanded clones declined. Where some patients showed high TCRbeta diversity at day 60, it came from recipient T cells and thymic progenitors that had survived.

Unique molecular identifiers were built into the TCRbeta library. TCRdb re-called the PCR reads through MiXCR, storing one row per CDR3 protein. The sample records approximately 400,000 distinct CDR3 sequences, around 16% being singletons. This clonotype has a handful of counts. Its target is unknown. CDR1 and CDR2 from the germline V gene are MNHEY and SMNVEV (reference sequence). The CDR3 is made up of 16 amino acids. V lost 2 bases and J lost 0, with 12 bases in between. The V and J genes are TRBV27 and TRBJ2-3; D not resolved. This receptor was obtained from a boy under two years old who had a stem cell transplant for Wiskott-Aldrich syndrome, so the T cells may come from the graft donor. The sequenced sample was PBMCs, mostly from graft donor cells, obtained 360 days after TCRalphabeta/CD19-depleted stem cell transplant. The CDR3: CASSLGLSSSTDTQYF. In DNA form, the CDR3 reads TGTGCCAGCAGTTTAGGTCTCTCCTCTAGCACAGATACGCAGTATTTT.